These 12 T cell receptor beta chains share one sample of origin, sequenced in a study of blood T cells in healthy people across ages. Sample-barcoded 5' priming and a J-beta primer mix drove a second PCR of roughly 6 to 12 cycles. MiXCR, run by TCRdb on the 5' RACE reads, gives a single entry per CDR3 protein. This table has about a million distinct CDR3 sequences, roughly half appearing once. Sample: blood. The origin of the receptors is an older woman in good health.

The rearrangement uses TRBV20-1 and TRBJ2-5, with 8 bases aligning to TRBD2. V lost 0 bases to trimming and J lost 3 bases; unmatched junction nucleotides: 6. Germline CDR1 is DFQATT and CDR2 is SNEGSKA (reference sequence). This CDR3 contains 15 residues. For the CDR3, the DNA is TGCAGTGCTAGAGACCCGGGGACTAGAAAAGAGACCCAGTACTTC. Amino acids: CSARDPGTRKETQYF.

This sequence joins TRBV7-3 and TRBJ1-3; TRBD1 matches 8 bases. V lost 5 bases, J lost 0 bases, and 3 bases stayed unmatched. The germline CDR1 and CDR2 sequences are SGHTA and FQGTGA. The CDR3 runs to 15 residues. For the CDR3, the DNA is TGTGCCAGCAGCACCACAGGGGGCTCTGGAAACACCATATATTTT. Its translation is CASSTTGGSGNTIYF.

The V gene is TRBV28, the J gene TRBJ1-2, with unresolved D. This CDR3 is built from 13 residues. The V gene lost 2 bases and the J gene lost 3 bases, with 7 bases spanning the gap. Germline V gives CDR1 MDHEN, CDR2 SYDVKM. This CDR3 is CASSLAGYYGYTF. The CDR3 DNA reads TGTGCCAGCAGTTTAGCAGGCTACTATGGCTACACCTTC.

This chain joins TRBV28 and TRBJ2-7; 10 bases are a match to TRBD2. The CDR3 runs to 15 residues. After removal of 6 bases from V and 2 bases from J, the junction contained 7 bases not matched to a gene. The germline V gene encodes CDR1 MDHEN and CDR2 SYDVKM. CDR3 sequence (DNA): TGTGCCAGCAGAACGAGCGGGAGGGGACCCTACGAGCAGTACTTC. Amino acid sequence: CASRTSGRGPYEQYF.

This clonotype has just a few counts. The rearrangement joins TRBV20-1 to TRBJ2-5, with a tentative D call TRBD1 (5 bases). Trimming shortened V by 0 bases and J by 4 bases, and 12 bases separated the two germline ends. The CDR3 extends over 14 amino acids. Germline V gives CDR1 DFQATT, CDR2 SNEGSKA (reference sequence). This chain's CDR3 is CSARDPGRGETQYF. CDR3 DNA: TGCAGTGCTAGAGATCCGGGTAGGGGAGAGACCCAGTACTTC.

V is TRBV20-1 and J is TRBJ2-1; 7 bases agree with TRBD2. Germline CDR1 and CDR2: DFQATT and SNEGSKA (reference sequence). The length of the CDR3 is 15 residues. The V gene end was trimmed by 5 bases and the J gene end by 2 bases; junction bases not matched to a gene: 9. The CDR3 loop reads CSAGSGVIPYNEQFF. In nucleotides, the CDR3 is TGCAGTGCTGGGAGCGGGGTAATCCCCTACAATGAGCAGTTCTTC.

This clonotype has only a few counts. The V and J genes are TRBV3-1 and TRBJ2-7; 8 nucleotides agree with TRBD2. The V gene end was trimmed by 1 base and the J gene end by 6 bases; junction bases not matched to a gene: 11. The V gene's germline CDR1 is LGHDT and CDR2 YNNKEL (reference sequence). There are 16 residues in the CDR3. The CDR3 nucleotides are TGTGCCAGCAGCCAAGCCCGCGGAGCGGGAGTGGGCGAGCAGTACTTC. Protein product: CASSQARGAGVGEQYF.

V gene TRBV6-4 combines with J gene TRBJ2-6; no clear D gene. The CDR3 totals 14 residues. Deletions cut 7 bases from V and 4 bases from J, with 11 bases between. Germline V gene lookup returns CDR1 MRHNA and CDR2 SNTAGT. This CDR3 is CASTAMAGANVLTF. The CDR3 bases are TGTGCCAGCACGGCCATGGCCGGGGCCAACGTCCTGACTTTC.

The chain uses TRBV7-9 and TRBJ1-1, with D possibly matching TRBD1 (5 bases). Trimming took off 1 base at V and 11 bases at J, with 11 bases between the two ends. The CDR3 runs to 12 residues. The V gene's germline CDR1 is SEHNR and CDR2 FQNEAQ (reference sequence). This CDR3 reads CASSLGPEGAFF. The CDR3 nucleotides are TGTGCCAGCAGCTTAGGGCCGGAGGGGGCTTTCTTT.

This clonotype appeared a few times. The chain couples TRBV10-3 to TRBJ2-7, with D tentatively TRBD1 (5 bases). The germline V gene encodes CDR1 ENHRY and CDR2 SYGVKD. The CDR3 length is 18 residues. Trimming cost V 4 bases and J 3 bases, with 25 bases left between them. The CDR3 protein is CAISVKEQAASADYEQYF. The CDR3 nucleotides read TGTGCCATCAGTGTAAAAGAACAGGCGGCCTCTGCGGACTACGAGCAGTACTTC.

Here the CDR3 DNA reads TGTGCCAGCAGACGACTGGTAGTTGGGGCCAACGTCCTGACTTTC. Translation gives CASRRLVVGANVLTF. The V and J genes are TRBV11-2 and TRBJ2-6; D gene ambiguous. The V end lost 6 bases, the J end lost 3 bases, and 12 bases lay between the germline ends. The germline V gene has CDR1 SGHAT and CDR2 FQNNGV. The CDR3 contains 15 residues.

This clonotype was found a few times. The rearrangement uses TRBV29-1 and TRBJ2-7; 10 bases are a match to TRBD1. Germline V gives CDR1 SQVTM, CDR2 ANQGSEA. CDR3 length: 13 amino acids. The trim removed 7 bases at V and 2 bases at J, leaving 5 bases unmatched. CDR3 sequence (DNA): TGCAGCGCTGTAGGACAGGGGGCCTACGAGCAGTACTTC. This translates into CSAVGQGAYEQYF.